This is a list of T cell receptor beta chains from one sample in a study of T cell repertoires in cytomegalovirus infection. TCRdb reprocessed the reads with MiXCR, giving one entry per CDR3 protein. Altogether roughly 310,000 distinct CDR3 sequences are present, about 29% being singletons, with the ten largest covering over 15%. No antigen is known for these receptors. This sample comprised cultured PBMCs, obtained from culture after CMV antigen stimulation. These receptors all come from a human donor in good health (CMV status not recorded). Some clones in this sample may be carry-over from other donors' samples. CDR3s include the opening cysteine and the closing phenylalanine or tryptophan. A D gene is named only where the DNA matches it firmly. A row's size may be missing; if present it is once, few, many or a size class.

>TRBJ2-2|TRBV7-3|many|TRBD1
CASSQTGTGELFF
TGTGCCAGCAGCCAGACAGGGACCGGGGAGCTGTTTTTT
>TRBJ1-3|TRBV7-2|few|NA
CASSPGPFEGNTIYF
TGTGCCAGCAGTCCCGGACCGTTTGAAGGAAACACCATATATTTT
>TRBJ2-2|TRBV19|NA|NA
CASWQQGRRGTGELFF
TGTGCCAGTTGGCAACAGGGAAGAAGGGGCACCGGGGAGCTGTTTTTT
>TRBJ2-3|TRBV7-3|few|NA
CASSSGGPTDTQYF
TGTGCCAGCAGCTCTGGGGGGCCCACAGATACGCAGTATTTT
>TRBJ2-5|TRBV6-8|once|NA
CASRKETQYF
TGTGCCAGCAGGAAAGAGACCCAGTACTTC
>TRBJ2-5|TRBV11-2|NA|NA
CASDSGVGQETQYF
TGTGCCAGTGATTCAGGTGTCGGGCAGGAGACCCAGTACTTC
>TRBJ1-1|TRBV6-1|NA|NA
CASSEALTGISGEAFF
TGTGCCAGCAGTGAAGCGCTTACAGGGATATCGGGTGAAGCTTTCTTT
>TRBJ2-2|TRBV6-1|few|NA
CASTLSPGTDYTGELFF
TGTGCCAGCACCCTCTCCCCCGGGACGGACTACACCGGGGAGCTGTTTTTT
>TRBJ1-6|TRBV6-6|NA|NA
CASSYTPGRPNNSPLHF
TGTGCCAGCAGTTACACCCCGGGACGACCAAATAATTCACCCCTCCACTTT
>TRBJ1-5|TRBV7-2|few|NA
CASSLLGVKDQPQHF
TGTGCCAGCAGCTTGTTGGGGGTTAAAGATCAGCCCCAGCATTTT
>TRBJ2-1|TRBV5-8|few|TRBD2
CAQPLTSGNFNEQFF
TGTGCTCAGCCCTTGACTAGCGGGAATTTTAATGAGCAGTTCTTC
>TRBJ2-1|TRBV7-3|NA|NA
CASSLRGGPAYNEQFF
TGTGCCAGCAGCTTAAGGGGGGGCCCCGCCTACAATGAGCAGTTCTTC
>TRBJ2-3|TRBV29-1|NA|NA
CSVVGQASTDTQYF
TGCAGCGTTGTCGGGCAGGCTAGCACAGATACGCAGTATTTT
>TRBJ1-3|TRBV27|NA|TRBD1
CASSHTGGQYRAIYF
TGTGCCAGCAGCCACACAGGGGGTCAATACCGTGCCATATATTTT
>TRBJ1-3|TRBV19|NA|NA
CASSPTGAGRRGNTIYF
TGTGCCAGTAGTCCAACGGGGGCAGGGCGAAGAGGAAACACCATATATTTT
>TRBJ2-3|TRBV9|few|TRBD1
CASSAQGATDTQYF
TGTGCCAGCAGCGCCCAGGGGGCAACAGATACGCAGTATTTT
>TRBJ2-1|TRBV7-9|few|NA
CASSLLQGHNEQFF
TGTGCCAGCAGCTTACTACAGGGACACAATGAGCAGTTCTTC
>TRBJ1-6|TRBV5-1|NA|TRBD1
CASCSGQGVLRSPLHF
TGCGCCAGCTGCTCGGGACAGGGGGTCTTACGGTCACCCCTCCACTTT
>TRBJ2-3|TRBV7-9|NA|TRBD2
CASSLAGLASGTDTQYF
TGTGCCAGCAGCTTAGCGGGACTAGCGTCGGGCACAGATACGCAGTATTTT
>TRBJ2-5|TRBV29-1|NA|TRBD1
CSVTHRQGETQYF
TGCAGCGTGACACACAGACAGGGAGAGACCCAGTACTTC
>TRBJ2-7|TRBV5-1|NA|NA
CASSLNIYEQYF
TGCGCCAGCAGCTTGAATATTTACGAGCAGTACTTC
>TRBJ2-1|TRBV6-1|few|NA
CASTPFRVLRGDEQFF
TGTGCCAGCACTCCCTTTCGGGTTCTCAGGGGCGATGAGCAGTTCTTC
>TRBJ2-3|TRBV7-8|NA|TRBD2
CASSLKRGGIDTQYF
TGTGCCAGCAGCTTAAAGCGGGGGGGTATAGATACGCAGTATTTT
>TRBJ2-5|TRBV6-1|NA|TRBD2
CASSPGLAGGSQQTQYF
TGTGCCAGCAGTCCGGGACTAGCGGGAGGGAGTCAGCAGACCCAGTACTTC
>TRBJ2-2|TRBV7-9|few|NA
CASSSYGAGELFF
TGTGCCAGCAGCTCCTATGGTGCCGGGGAGCTGTTTTTT
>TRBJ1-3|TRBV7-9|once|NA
CASSLSTSGNTIYF
TGTGCCAGCAGCTTGAGCACCTCTGGAAACACCATATATTTT
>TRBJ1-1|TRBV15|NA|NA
CATSNQKSNAFF
TGTGCCACCAGCAATCAGAAGAGTAACGCTTTCTTT
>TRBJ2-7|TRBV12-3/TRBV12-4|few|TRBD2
CATSATSGSYEQYF
TGTGCCACCTCAGCGACTAGCGGATCCTACGAGCAGTACTTC
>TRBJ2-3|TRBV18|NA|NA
CASSSPMGQGTDTQYF
TGTGCCAGCTCATCACCCATGGGCCAGGGGACAGATACGCAGTATTTT
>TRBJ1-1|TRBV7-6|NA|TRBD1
CASVGDRGNTEAFF
TGTGCCTCGGTCGGGGACAGGGGTAACACTGAAGCTTTCTTT
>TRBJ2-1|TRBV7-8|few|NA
CASSPRPKSYNEQFF
TGTGCCAGCAGCCCCCGACCGAAGTCCTACAATGAGCAGTTCTTC
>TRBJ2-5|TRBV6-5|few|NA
CASSRDGETQYF
TGTGCCAGCAGCCGGGACGGAGAGACCCAGTACTTC
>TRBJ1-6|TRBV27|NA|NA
CASSRLGQAESPLHF
TGTGCCAGCAGTAGGCTGGGTCAGGCGGAGTCACCCCTCCACTTT